A single count supports the clone carrying this T cell receptor beta chain. Its antigen is unidentified. This entry belongs to a study of T cell responses to AZD1222 COVID-19 vaccine. This CDR3 spans 15 amino acids. The V end was cut by 4 bases, the J end by 6 bases, with 18 bases between. The germline V gene has CDR1 SGHRS and CDR2 YFSETQ. Broader study findings: It should be noted that donors were predominantly white British and more often female, and clonal diversity was possibly underestimated.

Produced via immunoSEQ multiplex PCR; TCRdb's table is partial and in-frame only. The table has 58,000 or so clones, roughly 84% seen once; the top ten hold around 7.8%. The rearrangement uses TRBV5-1 and TRBJ2-3; the D gene could be TRBD1 or TRBD2 (5 bases each). The source was peripheral blood, collected on day 0 of AZD1222 vaccination. The receptor comes from an adult in good health. CDR3 nucleotides: TGCGCCAGCAGCCTGGAGGCAGGGTTCTCTGATACGCAGTATTTT. Translating gives CASSLEAGFSDTQYF.